This T cell receptor (beta chain) was documented in a study of synovial regulatory T cells in juvenile arthritis. Sequenced by immunoSEQ multiplex PCR; TCRdb stores in-frame clones only, minus some. Its table lists 7,500 to 10,000 clones. The CDR3 length is 20 residues. The record lacks a DNA sequence. Germline V gene sequence: CDR1 KGHSH, CDR2 LQKENI. The V call is TRBV18, the J call TRBJ1-6; TCRdb picks TRBD1, but there is no DNA to check that call. This TCR was sampled from a donor between 2 and 29 years old with juvenile idiopathic arthritis. The sequenced sample consisted of Treg cells from blood. Subset given: remaining (HLA-DR-negative) circulating blood Treg cells. Here the CDR3 reads CASSPHIQGASGGNNSPLHF.